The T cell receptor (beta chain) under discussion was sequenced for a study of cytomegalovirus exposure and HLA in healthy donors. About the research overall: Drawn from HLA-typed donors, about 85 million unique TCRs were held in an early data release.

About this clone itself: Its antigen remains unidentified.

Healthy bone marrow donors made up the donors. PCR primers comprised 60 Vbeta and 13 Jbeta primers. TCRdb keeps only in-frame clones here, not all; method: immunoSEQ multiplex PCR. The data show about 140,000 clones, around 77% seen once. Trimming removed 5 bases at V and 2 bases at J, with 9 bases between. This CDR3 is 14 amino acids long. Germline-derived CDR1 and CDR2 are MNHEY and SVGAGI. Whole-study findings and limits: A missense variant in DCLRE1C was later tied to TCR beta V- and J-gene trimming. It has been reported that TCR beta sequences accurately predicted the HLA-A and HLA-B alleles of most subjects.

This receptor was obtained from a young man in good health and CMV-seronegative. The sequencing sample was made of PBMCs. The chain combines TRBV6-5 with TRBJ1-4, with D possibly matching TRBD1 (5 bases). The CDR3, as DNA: TGTGCCAGCAGTCAGGGTTTGACTAATGAAAAACTGTTTTTT. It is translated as CASSQGLTNEKLFF.